A selection of T cell receptor beta chains follows, all from one sample in a study of shared clonotypes between healthy human individuals. Only in-frame clones appear in the TCRdb table, and some are missing; sequencing was by immunoSEQ multiplex PCR. The table lists approximately 2,000,000 clones, 85% to 95% of them singletons. Sequencing was done on a sample of naive CD4+ T cells from PBMCs. These receptors were collected from a man between 18 and 29 years old in good health. Some clones in this sample may be carry-over from other donors' samples. The conserved cysteine and the conserved F or W are not part of the CDR3 here. Only part of the rows carry a size: once, few, many, or a class if the clone is expanded.

V gene: TRBV18
J gene: TRBJ1-5
clone size: -
CDR3 protein: ASSPRRAQDEPQH

V gene: TRBV2
J gene: TRBJ2-3
clone size: -
CDR3 protein: ASSEDNWRGGTDTQY

V gene: TRBV6-6
J gene: TRBJ2-3
clone size: -
CDR3 protein: ASSPGLAGDTQY

V gene: TRBV29-1
J gene: TRBJ2-2
clone size: -
CDR3 protein: SVGATGETGELF

V gene: TRBV5-1
J gene: TRBJ2-7
clone size: -
CDR3 protein: ASSLIGQMYEQY

V gene: TRBV6-5
J gene: TRBJ2-7
clone size: -
CDR3 protein: ASSYTGAFSYEQY

V gene: TRBV5-1
J gene: TRBJ1-2
clone size: -
CDR3 protein: ASSPSPSGGDGYT

V gene: TRBV9
J gene: TRBJ1-3
clone size: -
CDR3 protein: ASTGRQWGNTIY

V gene: TRBV6-1
J gene: TRBJ1-3
clone size: -
CDR3 protein: ASRKQSSGNTIY

V gene: TRBV7-9
J gene: TRBJ2-5
clone size: -
CDR3 protein: ASSLVNYQETQY

V gene: TRBV10-3
J gene: TRBJ2-3
clone size: -
CDR3 protein: AISEGGSTDTQY

V gene: TRBV7-2
J gene: TRBJ2-3
clone size: -
CDR3 protein: ASSPMGGRGSTDTQY

V gene: TRBV5-1
J gene: TRBJ2-6
clone size: -
CDR3 protein: ASSPGAGSGANVLT

V gene: TRBV5-1
J gene: TRBJ2-3
clone size: -
CDR3 protein: ASSLWLAGGGTDTQY

V gene: TRBV5-1
J gene: TRBJ2-5
clone size: -
CDR3 protein: ASSSLGTGQETQY

V gene: TRBV6-1
J gene: TRBJ2-1
clone size: -
CDR3 protein: ASSDETNSDEQF

V gene: TRBV7-8
J gene: TRBJ2-7
clone size: -
CDR3 protein: ASSLVPASAYEQY

V gene: TRBV10-1
J gene: TRBJ1-6
clone size: -
CDR3 protein: ASSESGRTSPLH

V gene: TRBV29-1
J gene: TRBJ1-2
clone size: -
CDR3 protein: SVLRRSTANYGYT

V gene: TRBV11-2
J gene: TRBJ1-1
clone size: -
CDR3 protein: ASSLSPAQAF

V gene: TRBV5-1
J gene: TRBJ2-5
clone size: -
CDR3 protein: ASSQGQQETQY

V gene: TRBV28
J gene: TRBJ2-7
clone size: -
CDR3 protein: ASSLSVGEQY

V gene: TRBV28
J gene: TRBJ2-1
clone size: -
CDR3 protein: ASRGTGDWDNEQF

V gene: TRBV6-1
J gene: TRBJ2-1
clone size: -
CDR3 protein: ASTRDGYNEQF

V gene: TRBV18
J gene: TRBJ1-4
clone size: -
CDR3 protein: ASSPGQPNEKLF

V gene: TRBV5-1
J gene: TRBJ1-1
clone size: -
CDR3 protein: ASSVGQGDTEAF

V gene: TRBV5-8
J gene: TRBJ2-3
clone size: -
CDR3 protein: ASSLIAAVPDTQY

V gene: TRBV6-5
J gene: TRBJ1-4
clone size: -
CDR3 protein: ASSHRAAPNEKLF

V gene: TRBV6-6
J gene: TRBJ2-1
clone size: -
CDR3 protein: ASSYSRAAYNEQF

V gene: TRBV25-1
J gene: TRBJ2-3
clone size: once
CDR3 protein: ASSVGRGTQY

V gene: TRBV18
J gene: TRBJ2-3
clone size: -
CDR3 protein: ASSPNPSTDTQY

V gene: TRBV10-3
J gene: TRBJ2-1
clone size: -
CDR3 protein: ASQREGQDEQF

V gene: TRBV7-3
J gene: TRBJ2-2
clone size: -
CDR3 protein: ASSSTRNTGELF

V gene: TRBV25-1
J gene: TRBJ2-3
clone size: -
CDR3 protein: ASSDATGGPRDTQY

V gene: TRBV5-4
J gene: TRBJ2-1
clone size: -
CDR3 protein: ASSSDRGTYNEQF

V gene: TRBV7-2
J gene: TRBJ2-7
clone size: -
CDR3 protein: ASSPGGGRGPYEQY

V gene: TRBV18
J gene: TRBJ2-1
clone size: -
CDR3 protein: ASSPPLGTGSNEQF

V gene: TRBV7-6
J gene: TRBJ2-7
clone size: once
CDR3 protein: ASSPSRTSGDDTYEQY

V gene: TRBV9
J gene: TRBJ2-7
clone size: -
CDR3 protein: AIPMGGAAYEQY

V gene: TRBV7-8
J gene: TRBJ2-2
clone size: -
CDR3 protein: ASSPITSPGELF

V gene: TRBV6-1
J gene: TRBJ1-3
clone size: -
CDR3 protein: ASSEPRGRFVTIY

V gene: TRBV9
J gene: TRBJ2-3
clone size: once
CDR3 protein: ASSVRLAGMDTQY

V gene: TRBV4-1
J gene: TRBJ1-1
clone size: -
CDR3 protein: ASSHGQGRHEAF

V gene: TRBV18
J gene: TRBJ2-7
clone size: -
CDR3 protein: ASSLGQGVYEQY

V gene: TRBV28
J gene: TRBJ1-2
clone size: -
CDR3 protein: ASSFTGISANYGYT

V gene: TRBV6-9
J gene: TRBJ2-7
clone size: -
CDR3 protein: ASSLPPYEQY

V gene: TRBV6-6
J gene: TRBJ2-5
clone size: -
CDR3 protein: ASRGLGGFETQY

V gene: TRBV18
J gene: TRBJ1-2
clone size: few
CDR3 protein: ASSPGASSYGYT

V gene: TRBV7-3
J gene: TRBJ2-7
clone size: -
CDR3 protein: ASSLTEEYEQY

V gene: TRBV5-1
J gene: TRBJ2-1
clone size: -
CDR3 protein: ASSTGTSGSDEQF

V gene: TRBV2
J gene: TRBJ2-2
clone size: -
CDR3 protein: ASSRTSGSPGELF

V gene: TRBV4-1
J gene: TRBJ2-6
clone size: -
CDR3 protein: ASSRDRDPPGANVLT

V gene: TRBV18
J gene: TRBJ1-1
clone size: -
CDR3 protein: ASSTRVWDAEAF

V gene: TRBV15
J gene: TRBJ2-3
clone size: -
CDR3 protein: ATSRQGSHTQY